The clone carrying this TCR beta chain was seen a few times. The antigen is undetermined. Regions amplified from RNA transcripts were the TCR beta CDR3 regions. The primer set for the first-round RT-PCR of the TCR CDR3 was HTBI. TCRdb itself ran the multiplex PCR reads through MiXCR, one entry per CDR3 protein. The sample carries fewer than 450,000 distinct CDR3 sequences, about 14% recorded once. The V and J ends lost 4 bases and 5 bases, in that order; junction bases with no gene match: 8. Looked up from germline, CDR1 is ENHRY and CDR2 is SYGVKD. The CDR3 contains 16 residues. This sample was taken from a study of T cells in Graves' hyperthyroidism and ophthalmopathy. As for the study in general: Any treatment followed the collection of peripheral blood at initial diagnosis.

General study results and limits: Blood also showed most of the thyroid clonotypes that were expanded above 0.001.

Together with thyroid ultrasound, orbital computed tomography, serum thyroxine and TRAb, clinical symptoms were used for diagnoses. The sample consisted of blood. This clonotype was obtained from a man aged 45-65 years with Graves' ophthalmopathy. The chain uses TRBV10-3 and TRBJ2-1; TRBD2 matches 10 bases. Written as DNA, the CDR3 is TGTGCCATCAGTGGTTTAGCGGGAGGAGGGGACAATGAGCAGTTCTTC. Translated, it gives CAISGLAGGGDNEQFF.